The 8 T cell receptor beta chains reported below all come from one sample, sequenced in a study of OX40 agonist ivuxolimab in advanced cancers. Using immunoSEQ multiplex PCR, the repertoire was profiled, and TCRdb retains in-frame clones only, with some absent. The table lists 60,000 to 70,000 clones, roughly nine tenths of them singletons. The material was CD4+ or CD8+ T cells sorted from blood, obtained in a trial of the OX40 agonist ivuxolimab. The receptors originated from an adult with an advanced solid tumor such as melanoma, head and neck, liver or kidney cancer.

This chain connects TRBV27 to TRBJ2-2, with D possibly matching TRBD1 (6 bases). V was pared by 0 bases and J by 5 bases, with 10 bases between. This CDR3 has 15 residues. CDR1 and CDR2 from the germline V gene are MNHEY and SMNVEV (reference sequence). CDR3 nucleotide sequence: TGTGCCAGCAGTTTATCCCCTACAGGGACCGGGGAGCTGTTTTTT. Encoded protein: CASSLSPTGTGELFF.

V and J are TRBV10-2 and TRBJ2-4; tentatively, D is TRBD1 or TRBD2 (5 bases each). Germline CDR1 is WSHSY and CDR2 is SAAADI. The ends were cut back, 3 bases at V and 0 bases at J, with 12 bases in the middle. CDR3 length: 16 amino acids. The DNA for the CDR3 is TGCGCCAGCAGTGATATAGGGACCCTAGCCAAAAACATTCAGTACTTC. Its translation: CASSDIGTLAKNIQYF.

This clone was recorded once. V gene TRBV7-9 combines with J gene TRBJ2-3; D is uncertain. CDR3 length equals 13 residues. Trimming pared 1 base from V and 3 bases from J, leaving 5 bases between. Germline-derived CDR1 and CDR2 are SEHNR and FQNEAQ (reference sequence). The CDR3 sequence is CASSLVQTDTQYF. CDR3 sequence (DNA): TGTGCCAGCAGCTTAGTGCAGACAGATACGCAGTATTTT.

The chain recombines TRBV6-6 with TRBJ1-5; D possibly corresponds to TRBD1 (5 bases). V gave up 7 bases and J gave up 4 bases, with 14 bases separating them. This CDR3 contains 14 residues. Germline CDR1 reads MNHNY; CDR2 reads SVGAGI (reference sequence). DNA for the CDR3: TGTGCCAGCAATGGGAGGGGTGCAAATCAGCCCCAGCATTTT. Translating it yields CASNGRGANQPQHF.

The chain recombines TRBV27 with TRBJ2-7, with 12 bases matching TRBD2. Germline V gene lookup returns CDR1 MNHEY and CDR2 SMNVEV (reference sequence). The CDR3 is made up of 16 amino acids. Trimming at V came to 2 bases and at J to 6 bases, leaving 8 bases not matched to a gene. CDR3 region: CASSLQLAGGYSEQYF. CDR3 coding DNA: TGTGCCAGCAGTTTACAACTAGCGGGAGGTTATAGCGAGCAGTACTTC.

The V and J genes are TRBV29-1 and TRBJ1-2; D is unresolved. Germline-derived CDR1 and CDR2 are SQVTM and ANQGSEA. The CDR3 runs to 13 residues. Between the trimmed V and J ends, which lost 5 bases and 3 bases, there was a span of 13 bases. The DNA for the CDR3 is TGCAGCGTTATTACTGGATGGGACTATGGCTACACCTTC. Amino acids: CSVITGWDYGYTF.

V and J are TRBV30 and TRBJ2-7; 8 bases align to TRBD1. CDR3 length: 13 residues. From germline, CDR1 is GTSNPN and CDR2 SVGIG (reference sequence). Trimming at V came to 3 bases and at J to 4 bases, leaving 5 bases not matched to a gene. The CDR3 is CAWRAGGSYEQYF. CDR3 coding DNA: TGTGCCTGGAGGGCAGGGGGCAGTTACGAGCAGTACTTC.

The chain recombines TRBV27 with TRBJ2-1, with 7 positions matching TRBD1. This CDR3 is built from 16 residues. V shed 2 bases and J 2 bases; nucleotides not matched to a gene: 6. Germline CDR1 and CDR2: MNHEY and SMNVEV (reference sequence). CDR3 in DNA: TGTGCCAGCAGTTTAGACTTACAGGGGACCTACAATGAGCAGTTCTTC. Residues: CASSLDLQGTYNEQFF.